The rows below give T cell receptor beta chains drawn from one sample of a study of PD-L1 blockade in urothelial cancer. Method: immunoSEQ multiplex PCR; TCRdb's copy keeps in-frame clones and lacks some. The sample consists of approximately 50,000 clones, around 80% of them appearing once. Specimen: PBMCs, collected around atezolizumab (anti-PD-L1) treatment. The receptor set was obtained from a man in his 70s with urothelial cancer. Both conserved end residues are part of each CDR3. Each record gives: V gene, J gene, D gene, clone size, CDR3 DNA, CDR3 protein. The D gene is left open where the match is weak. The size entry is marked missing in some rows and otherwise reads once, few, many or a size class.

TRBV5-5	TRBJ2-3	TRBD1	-	TGTGCCAGCAGCTTTCGACAGGGAAGAGACACAGATACGCAGTATTTT	CASSFRQGRDTDTQYF
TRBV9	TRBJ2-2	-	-	TGTGCCAGCAGCACAGGACAAGCGAACACCGGGGAGCTGTTTTTT	CASSTGQANTGELFF
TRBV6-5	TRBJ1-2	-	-	TGTGCCAGCAGTCCGACAGGTTTCTTCAGTGGCTACACCTTC	CASSPTGFFSGYTF
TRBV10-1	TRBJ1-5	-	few	TGCGCCAGCAGTGAGATCGGGGAGCAACAGCCCCAGCATTTT	CASSEIGEQQPQHF
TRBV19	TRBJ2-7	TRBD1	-	TGTGCCAGTAAGTCACGACAGGGGCTATCCTACGAGCAGTACTTC	CASKSRQGLSYEQYF
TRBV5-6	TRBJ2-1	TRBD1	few	TGTGCCAGTCTGCATTCCTTCAGGGGGAGCTCCTACAATGAGCAGTTCTTC	CASLHSFRGSSYNEQFF
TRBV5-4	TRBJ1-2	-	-	TGTGCCAGCAGCTTGGGAGGGAACCGTAGATCTTATGGCTACACCTTC	CASSLGGNRRSYGYTF
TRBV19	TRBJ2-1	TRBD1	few	TGTGCCAGTCTCGGCGACAGGGGGCCCAATGAGCAGTTCTTC	CASLGDRGPNEQFF
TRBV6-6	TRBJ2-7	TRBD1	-	TGTGCCAGCAGACAAAAGGGACAGGGCTCCTACGAGCAGTACTTC	CASRQKGQGSYEQYF
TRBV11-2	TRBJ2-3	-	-	TGTGCCAGCAGCTTAGGAGAGGCTAGCCCTTCAGATACGCAGTATTTT	CASSLGEASPSDTQYF
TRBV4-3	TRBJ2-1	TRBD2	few	TGCGCCAGCAGCCGGATACTAGCGGGAGGGCCTAGCGTCTACAATGAGCAGTTCTTC	CASSRILAGGPSVYNEQFF
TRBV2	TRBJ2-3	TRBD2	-	TGTGCCAGCACTGCTAGCGGGAGAACAGATACGCAGTATTTT	CASTASGRTDTQYF
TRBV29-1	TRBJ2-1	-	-	TGCAGCGTTGGGCGGGACCATCTCCAGTTCTTC	CSVGRDHLQFF
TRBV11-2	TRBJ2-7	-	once	TGTGCCAGCAGCTTAGATCAGGTCACCACCTACGAGCAGTACTTC	CASSLDQVTTYEQYF
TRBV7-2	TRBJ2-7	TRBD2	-	TGTGCCAGCAGCTTAGCGGGACTAGCGTTTCCCGAGCAGTACTTC	CASSLAGLAFPEQYF
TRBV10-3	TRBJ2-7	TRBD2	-	TGTGCCATCAGTGGGGGGGGGTTGGTTGACGAGCAGTACTTC	CAISGGGLVDEQYF